The 2 T cell receptor beta chains reported below all come from one sample, sequenced in a study of beta chain features in type 1 diabetes. The whole isolated RNA underwent reverse transcription, so sequencing captured expressed TCRB transcripts. Clones were sequenced by immunoSEQ multiplex PCR, and TCRdb holds only the in-frame ones, with some missing. The table has roughly 140,000 clones, roughly 48% seen once; the top ten hold around 0.45%. Input material: Tregs from blood. The receptors come from a man in his late teens or twenties in good health.

The chain links TRBV5-1 to TRBJ1-1, with 7 bases fitting TRBD1. The CDR3 runs 16 residues. V was pared by 4 bases and J by 1 base, with 10 bases of the junction left unmatched. Germline CDR1 is SGHRS and CDR2 is YFSETQ. CDR3 amino acids: CASSIRQGLPNTEAFF. The CDR3 DNA is TGCGCCAGCAGCATACGACAGGGTTTGCCGAACACTGAAGCTTTCTTT.

This chain connects TRBV20-1 to TRBJ2-7; D uncertain. This CDR3 is built from 11 residues. CDR1 DFQATT and CDR2 SNEGSKA come from the germline V gene (reference sequence). Trimming took off 5 bases at V and 0 bases at J, with 5 bases between the two ends. The CDR3 is CSASSSYEQYF. As DNA, the CDR3 is TGCAGTGCTTCGAGCTCCTACGAGCAGTACTTC.